One and the same sample provided the 16 T cell receptor beta chains below, sequenced in a study of T cells in Graves' hyperthyroidism and ophthalmopathy. The investigators amplified TCR beta CDR3 regions from RNA transcripts. An initial round of RT-PCR targeting the TCR CDR3 relied on the HTBI primer set. TCRdb re-called the multiplex PCR reads with MiXCR, one entry per CDR3 protein. The data show around 690,000 distinct CDR3 sequences, approximately 15% seen once. The source material was blood. All receptors derive from a man aged 50-60 years with Graves' hyperthyroidism.

This clonotype was counted at least ten times. CDR3 loop: CASSLWGGWEQFF. As DNA, the CDR3 is TGTGCCAGCAGCCTTTGGGGGGGATGGGAGCAGTTCTTC. This chain links TRBV11-2 with TRBJ2-1, with 7 positions matching TRBD2. Germline values: CDR1 SGHAT, CDR2 FQNNGV. The CDR3 length is 13 residues. The V segment lost 5 bases and the J segment 10 bases; nucleotides outside the gene matches: 8.

This clonotype came up many times. The rearrangement links TRBV28 to TRBJ2-2, with 9 bases matching TRBD2. This CDR3 is 14 amino acids long. V trimming: 7 bases; J trimming: 2 bases; junction bases outside the gene matches: 2. CDR1 and CDR2 from the germline V gene are MDHEN and SYDVKM. The chain's CDR3 is CASISGSNTGELFF. CDR3 DNA: TGTGCCAGCATTAGCGGGAGTAACACCGGGGAGCTGTTTTTT.

V and J are TRBV5-1 and TRBJ1-2; D uncertain. Per the germline V gene, CDR1 is SGHRS and CDR2 is YFSETQ. V shed 0 bases and J shed 0 bases, with 15 bases lying between them. The CDR3 spans 17 residues. The CDR3: CASSLASPVRPNYGYTF. CDR3 bases: TGCGCCAGCAGCTTGGCGTCACCAGTACGTCCTAACTATGGCTACACCTTC. The whole variable domain, remainder taken from reference TRBV5-1 and TRBJ1-2, is KAGVTQTPRYLIKTRGQQVTLSCSPISGHRSVSWYQQTPGQGLQFLFEYFSETQRNKGNFPGRFSGRQFSNSRSEMNVSTLELGDSALYLCASSLASPVRPNYGYTFGSGTRLTVV.

This clonotype was seen at least ten times. The V and J genes are TRBV29-1 and TRBJ2-5, with D tentatively TRBD1 or TRBD2 (6 bases each). Germline loops: CDR1 SQVTM, CDR2 ANQGSEA. The V end lost 4 bases, the J end lost 4 bases, and 16 bases lay between the germline ends. This CDR3 has 14 residues. The CDR3 sequence: CSVGLRGAAETQYF. The CDR3 nucleotides read TGCAGCGTTGGTTTAAGGGGGGCAGCAGAGACCCAGTACTTC. The variable domain in full, completed from reference TRBV29-1 and TRBJ2-5, reads SAVISQKPSRDICQRGTSLTIQCQVDSQVTMMFWYRQQPGQSLTLIATANQGSEATYESGFVIDKFPISRPNLTFSTLTVSNMSPEDSSIYLCSVGLRGAAETQYFGPGTRLLVL.

This clonotype came up a few times. The chain has TRBV20-1 and TRBJ1-1; 9 nucleotides match TRBD1. Germline CDR1 reads DFQATT; CDR2 reads SNEGSKA (reference sequence). Germline trimming cut 3 bases from V and 6 bases from J; bases unmatched to any gene: 8. This CDR3 is built from 14 residues. As DNA, the CDR3 is TGCAGTGCTAGCGGGACAGGGAATGTAGCTGAAGCTTTCTTT. Its translation is CSASGTGNVAEAFF.

At least ten counts were recorded for this clonotype. This chain joins TRBV2 and TRBJ2-7; D is uncertain. The CDR3 sequence is 13 residues long. V shed 7 bases and J shed 3 bases, with 13 bases lying between them. Germline V gene data show CDR1 as SNHLY and CDR2 as FYNNEI. CDR3 nucleotides: TGTGCCAGCACCCTCGGGCTAGGCTACGAGCAGTACTTC. It translates to CASTLGLGYEQYF.

This clonotype showed up many times. CDR3 residues: CASSLLVDTEAFF. CDR3 coding DNA: TGTGCCAGCAGTTTATTGGTGGACACTGAAGCTTTCTTT. The V gene is TRBV12-3 or TRBV12-4, the J gene TRBJ1-1; D not certain. V lost 2 bases and J lost 3, with 7 bases in between. CDR3 length equals 13 residues.

In its sample, this clonotype was seen a few times. The chain carries TRBV2 and TRBJ2-1, with TRBD2 matching over 9 bases. Trimming removed 11 bases from V and 8 bases from J; junction bases left unmatched: 16. Germline lookup yields CDR1 SNHLY and CDR2 FYNNEI. CDR3 length: 15 residues. Here the CDR3 reads CAAKEGSGRFDEQFF. As DNA, the CDR3 is TGTGCCGCCAAAGAGGGCAGCGGGAGGTTTGATGAGCAGTTCTTC.

This clonotype appeared a few times. The chain is built from TRBV20-1 and TRBJ2-5, with 8 bases matching TRBD2. CDR1 is DFQATT and CDR2 is SNEGSKA in the germline V gene (reference sequence). The CDR3 is 16 amino acids. V lost 6 bases to trimming and J lost 2 bases; unmatched junction nucleotides: 14. DNA of the CDR3: TGCAGTGCCCCGGGGGGGGGACACCTTGTACAAGAGACCCAGTACTTC. Its translation: CSAPGGGHLVQETQYF.

The table lists this clonotype with many counts. The CDR3, as DNA: TGTGCCAGCAGCTTAGCGCGGGGCCCCTACGAGCAGTACTTC. It encodes CASSLARGPYEQYF. The J gene is TRBJ2-7, the V gene TRBV11-1, with TRBD2 as a possible D gene (6 bases). The CDR3 covers 14 residues. V lost 0 bases, J lost 2 bases, and 8 bases lay in between. Germline lookup yields CDR1 SGHAT and CDR2 FQDESV (reference sequence).

This clonotype was counted a few times. The rearrangement uses TRBV6-2 or TRBV6-3 and TRBJ2-1, with 13 nucleotides matching TRBD2. Germline V gene lookup returns CDR1 MNHEY and CDR2 SVGEGT. This CDR3 region has 17 residues. Germline trimming cut 8 bases from V and 4 bases from J; bases unmatched to any gene: 11. CDR3 nucleotides: TGTGCCAGCCAAATCCCGGGACTAGCGGGAATTTACAATGAGCAGTTCTTC. Protein product: CASQIPGLAGIYNEQFF.

In this sample, this clonotype turned up many times. The chain joins TRBV24-1 to TRBJ2-5; 7 bases match TRBD1. This CDR3 spans 15 amino acids. The germline gives CDR1 KGHDR, CDR2 SFDVKD. With 7 bases clipped from V and 4 bases from J, the junction kept 11 bases outside the gene matches. CDR3 bases: TGTGCCACCAGCCCGAGGGACAGCCCGCGAGAGACCCAGTACTTC. Amino acids: CATSPRDSPRETQYF.

This clonotype was recorded a few times. The J gene is TRBJ1-5, the V gene TRBV29-1; the D gene is possibly TRBD1 (5 bases). The germline V gene has CDR1 SQVTM and CDR2 ANQGSEA. The V end was cut by 6 bases, the J end by 6 bases, with 18 bases between. This CDR3 is 14 amino acids long. The CDR3 nucleotides are TGCAGCGTGGCCGGGACGGAAGAGCGTCAGCCCCAGCATTTT. This sequence encodes CSVAGTEERQPQHF.

The V call is TRBV12-5, the J call TRBJ2-1; D assignment may be TRBD1 or TRBD2 (6 bases each). The V and J ends lost 2 bases and 9 bases respectively, with 32 bases between them. In germline, CDR1 is LGHNT, CDR2 FRNRAP. The CDR3 is made up of 20 amino acids. The CDR3 here is CASGLWGRGLASASLVEQFF. The CDR3 DNA follows: TGTGCTAGTGGTTTGTGGGGACGGGGGCTAGCTTCGGCTAGCCTGGTTGAGCAGTTCTTC.

In this sample, this clonotype turned up many times. Here the CDR3 reads CASSVGGQQPQHF. The CDR3 coding sequence is TGTGCCAGCAGTGTTGGGGGGCAACAGCCCCAGCATTTT. The J gene is TRBJ1-5, the V gene TRBV2, with D perhaps matching TRBD1 (6 bases). Germline-derived CDR1 and CDR2 are SNHLY and FYNNEI. The CDR3 consists of 13 residues. Trimming removed 4 bases from V and 7 bases from J, with 11 bases in between.

This clonotype has at least ten counts. The CDR3 DNA reads as TGTGCCACCAGTGATCTGGGGGGGGGAGACTACTACAATGAGCAGTTCTTC. This sequence encodes CATSDLGGGDYYNEQFF. J is TRBJ2-1 and V is TRBV24-1; 7 bases fit TRBD2. From germline, CDR1 is KGHDR and CDR2 SFDVKD. This CDR3 spans 17 amino acids. V trimming: 3 bases; J trimming: 3 bases; junction bases outside the gene matches: 10.